This T cell receptor beta chain was recorded in a study of cytomegalovirus exposure and HLA in healthy donors. Study-level information: The approximately 600 first-cohort repertoires shared a platform with the approximately 110 validation repertoires, as reported in a later analysis.

Study-wide findings and caveats: There were 150 to 200 TCR beta chains listed as cytomegalovirus-associated.

The data were produced by immunoSEQ multiplex PCR, yet TCRdb's version contains in-frame clones alone and is incomplete. The data show around 260,000 clones, with about nine tenths seen just once and just over 3% held by the top ten. This clone was counted only a few times. Its antigen is not known. CDR1 is MNHEY, CDR2 SVGAGI, per germline. This CDR3 spans 13 amino acids. Trimming took off 7 bases at V and 1 base at J, with 5 bases between the two ends. The sequencing sample was made of PBMCs. The genes are TRBV6-5 and TRBJ2-6; D unclear. This clonotype was obtained from a woman in her twenties or thirties in good health and CMV-seronegative. The CDR3 loop is CASTGSGANVLTF. CDR3 in DNA: TGTGCCAGCACCGGTTCTGGGGCCAACGTCCTGACTTTC.